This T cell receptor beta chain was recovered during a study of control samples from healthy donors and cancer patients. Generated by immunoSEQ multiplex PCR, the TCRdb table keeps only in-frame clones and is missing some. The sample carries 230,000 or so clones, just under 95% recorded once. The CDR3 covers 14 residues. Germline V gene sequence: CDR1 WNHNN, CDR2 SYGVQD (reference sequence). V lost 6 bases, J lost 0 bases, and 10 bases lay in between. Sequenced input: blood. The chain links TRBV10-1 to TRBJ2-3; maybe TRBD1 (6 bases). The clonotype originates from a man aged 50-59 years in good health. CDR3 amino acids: CASRDQGSTDTQYF. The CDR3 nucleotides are TGCGCCAGCAGGGATCAGGGGAGCACAGATACGCAGTATTTT.